This T cell receptor beta chain was recovered during a study of T cell changes during pregnancy in multiple sclerosis. Libraries were prepared by immunoSEQ multiplex PCR; TCRdb keeps only in-frame clonotypes and omits some of them. The repertoire holds 71,000 or so clones, with approximately 92% as singletons. This clone was seen only a few times. The ends lost 2 bases at V and 6 bases at J; junction bases unmatched: 2. The CDR3 is 14 amino acids. CDR1 SGHTA and CDR2 FQGNSA come from the germline V gene. The chain couples TRBV7-2 to TRBJ2-7, with TRBD2 matching 12 bases. The sample here was peripheral blood, taken in the third trimester of pregnancy. The clonotype was recovered from a female donor with multiple sclerosis, enrolled in a pregnancy study. Here the CDR3 reads CASSLLAGGSEQYF. The DNA of the CDR3 is TGTGCCAGCAGCTTACTAGCGGGAGGGTCCGAGCAGTACTTC. The whole variable domain, filled in from reference TRBV7-2 and TRBJ2-7, reads GAGVSQSPSNKVTEKGKDVELRCDPISGHTALYWYRQSLGQGLEFLIYFQGNSAPDKSGLPSDRFSAERTGGSVSTLTIQRTQQEDSAVYLCASSLLAGGSEQYFGPGTRLTVT.